The clone carrying this TCR beta chain was picked up a small number of times. As yet, its antigen is unknown. This CDR3 region has 14 residues. V lost 1 base to trimming and J lost 2 bases, with 9 bases between them. Germline CDR1 SGHTA, CDR2 FQGNSA. This sample was taken from a study of cytomegalovirus exposure and HLA in healthy donors. Study observations and caveats: A link between a missense DCLRE1C variant and TCR beta V- and J-gene trimming emerged from a later analysis. In a later analysis, specific HLA alleles were associated with approximately 17,000 TCR beta sequences at a 0.05 false discovery rate.

PCR amplification relied on 60 Vbeta primers (plus 13 Jbeta primers). The method was immunoSEQ multiplex PCR; TCRdb's version includes in-frame clones alone and lacks a portion of them. The sample has under 75,000 clones, almost 70% seen once; the top ten hold around a sixth. Sequences were obtained from PBMCs. V and J are TRBV7-2 and TRBJ2-7; no definite D call. This receptor was obtained from a man aged 40-50 years in good health and CMV-seropositive. The CDR3 sequence is CASSLGPEAYEQYF. In DNA, the CDR3 is TGTGCCAGCAGCTTAGGGCCAGAAGCCTACGAGCAGTACTTC.